This TCR beta chain emerged from a study of blood T cell repertoires in COVID-19. Libraries were prepared by immunoSEQ multiplex PCR; TCRdb keeps only in-frame clonotypes and omits some of them. The sample has a few hundred thousand clones, approximately 90% seen once; the top ten hold 5.5% to 7%. The receptor's source is a woman in her thirties who had recovered from COVID-19. The sequenced material came from peripheral blood.

In nucleotides, the CDR3 is TGTGCCAGCAGCCGCTTGACTAGCGGGGCTGTCACAGATACGCAGTATTTT. Amino acid sequence: CASSRLTSGAVTDTQYF. The chain joins TRBV4-2 to TRBJ2-3; 11 positions agree with TRBD2. The CDR3 is 17 amino acids. Germline values: CDR1 LGHNA, CDR2 YNFKEQ. V was clipped by 4 bases and J by 2 bases; unmatched bases: 8.